Shown below are 10 T cell receptor beta chains from a single sample sequenced in a study of T cells in Graves' hyperthyroidism and ophthalmopathy. TCR beta CDR3 regions were amplified from RNA. Carried out on the TCR CDR3, a first-round RT-PCR used the HTBI primer set. TCRdb re-analysed the multiplex PCR reads in MiXCR, keeping a single row per CDR3 protein. Of about 210,000 distinct CDR3 sequences listed, approximately 17% are singletons. Sequencing was done on a sample of blood. These receptors were obtained from a man aged 45-60 years with Graves' hyperthyroidism.

Comments on this clonotype: This may arise from a read error, as a much more abundant clone is one base away. This rearrangement joins TRBV7-9 to TRBJ2-1, with 10 bases aligning to TRBD2. Germline CDR1 and CDR2: SEHNR and FQNEAQ (reference sequence). V lost 5 bases, J lost 14 bases, and 18 bases stayed unmatched. This CDR3 has 16 amino acids. CDR3 coding DNA: TGTGCCAGCAGCCACCCGAAGGGACCAGCGGGAGGGCCTAAGTTCTTC. It is translated as CASSHPKGPAGGPKFF.

In its sample, this clonotype was seen a few times. This chain joins TRBV6-7 and TRBJ2-7; 8 bases line up with TRBD1. TRBV6-7 is placed among ORFs of uncertain function. The CDR3 is made up of 15 amino acids. Trimming cost V 9 bases and J 0 bases; bases outside gene matches: 10. The DNA of the CDR3 is TGTGCCAGAAAGACAGGGGCCCTGGCCTCCTACGAGCAGTACTTC. Translating it yields CARKTGALASYEQYF.

In its sample, this clonotype was seen many times. J is TRBJ2-7 and V is TRBV7-2; 7 nucleotides match TRBD2. The CDR3 totals 17 residues. V gave up 1 base and J gave up 0 bases; unmatched junction bases: 9. The V gene's germline CDR1 is SGHTA and CDR2 FQGNSA. The CDR3 region is CASSLGPSGFISYEQYF. The DNA of the CDR3 is TGTGCCAGCAGCTTAGGACCTAGCGGTTTCATCTCCTACGAGCAGTACTTC.

In DNA, the CDR3 is TGCAGTGCTAGGAAACTGGGGCCGGGGAACACTGAAGCTTTCTTT. It yields the protein CSARKLGPGNTEAFF. This chain uses TRBV20-1 with TRBJ1-1; maybe TRBD1 (5 bases). Germline CDR1 reads DFQATT; CDR2 reads SNEGSKA (reference sequence). The CDR3 contains 15 residues. Trimming pared 3 bases from V and 1 base from J, leaving 15 bases between.

This clonotype was seen a handful of times. The genes are TRBV9 and TRBJ2-3; 10 bases are shared with TRBD2. The CDR3 sequence is 15 residues long. V was pared by 4 bases and J by 4 bases, with 6 bases of the junction left unmatched. Germline values: CDR1 SGDLS, CDR2 YYNGEE. CDR3 loop: CASSPGLAASDTQYF. In DNA form, the CDR3 reads TGTGCCAGCAGCCCTGGACTAGCGGCATCAGATACGCAGTATTTT.

The chain is built from TRBV11-3 and TRBJ2-4, with 10 bases matching TRBD1. CDR1 is SGHNT and CDR2 is YENEEA in the germline V gene. This CDR3 is 16 amino acids long. Trimming at V came to 5 bases and at J to 1 base, leaving 5 bases not matched to a gene. CDR3 residues: CASSPGTGEAKNIQYF. The CDR3 nucleotides read TGTGCCAGCAGCCCCGGGACAGGGGAGGCCAAAAACATTCAGTACTTC. The whole variable domain, filled in from reference TRBV11-3 and TRBJ2-4, reads EAGVVQSPRYKIIEKKQPVAFWCNPISGHNTLYWYLQNLGQGPELLIRYENEEAVDDSQLPKDRFSAERLKGVDSTLKIQPAELGDSAVYLCASSPGTGEAKNIQYFGAGTRLSVL.

This clonotype has only a few counts. The V call is TRBV11-2, the J call TRBJ2-7, with TRBD2 matching 13 bases. The J segment lost 3 bases and the V segment lost 3 bases, leaving 14 bases of the junction unmatched. CDR1 SGHAT and CDR2 FQNNGV come from the germline V gene. The CDR3 contains 19 residues. CDR3 sequence reads: CASSFRLAGGGGVYYEQYF. CDR3 bases: TGTGCCAGCAGCTTCAGACTAGCGGGAGGAGGGGGGGTATACTACGAGCAGTACTTC.

The chain couples TRBV4-1 to TRBJ2-7; 8 positions agree with TRBD1. There are 13 residues in the CDR3. Germline CDR1 reads MGHRA; CDR2 reads YSYEKL. With V trimmed by 6 bases and J by 4 bases, 5 bases remained unmatched. CDR3 loop: CASSPRGLYEQYF. CDR3 sequence (DNA): TGCGCCAGCAGTCCCAGGGGGCTATACGAGCAGTACTTC.

The chain links TRBV14 to TRBJ2-7, with D perhaps matching TRBD2 (6 bases). The V gene's germline CDR1 is SGHDN and CDR2 FVKESK. V was cut by 4 bases and J by 3 bases, with 13 bases left in between. The CDR3 has 14 residues. The CDR3 loop is CASSRLPGSYEQYF. CDR3 coding DNA: TGTGCCAGCAGCCGACTCCCCGGGAGCTACGAGCAGTACTTC.

For this clonotype: A read error may explain this, as a much larger clone is one base away. The chain couples TRBV12-3 or TRBV12-4 to TRBJ1-1; D gene ambiguous. Trimming pared 4 bases from V and 5 bases from J, leaving 11 bases between. The CDR3 covers 13 residues. CDR3 sequence reads: CASSYAVGTEAFF. CDR3 nucleotide sequence: TGTGCCAGCAGTTACGCAGTGGGGACTGAAGCTTTCTTT.